Each of the 11 T cell receptor beta chains below was sequenced from the same sample in a study of T cells after posttransplantation cyclophosphamide. The data were produced by immunoSEQ multiplex PCR, yet TCRdb's version contains in-frame clones alone and is incomplete. The sample holds over 3,000 clones, more than 65% seen once. Treatment was busulfan-fludarabine conditioning, a marrow graft, and cyclophosphamide on days +3 and +4. This specimen consisted of CD8+ T cells sorted from PBMCs, obtained about 1,200 days after allogeneic stem cell transplant with posttransplant cyclophosphamide. Receptor source: a female patient aged 40 to 55 who received an allogeneic stem cell transplant from a related donor, was CMV-positive, and had no GVHD. These T cells may partly come from the graft donor.

In its sample, this clone was seen once. The V and J genes are TRBV5-1 and TRBJ2-7; 7 bases map to TRBD1. The CDR3 is made up of 15 amino acids. Germline V gene sequence: CDR1 SGHRS, CDR2 YFSETQ. Unmatched junction bases numbered 6, after V lost 0 bases and J lost 3 bases. Written as DNA, the CDR3 is TGCGCCAGCAGCTTGGGTCGACAGGGTTTCTACGAGCAGTACTTC. Residues: CASSLGRQGFYEQYF. The full variable domain, completed using reference TRBV5-1 and TRBJ2-7, is KAGVTQTPRYLIKTRGQQVTLSCSPISGHRSVSWYQQTPGQGLQFLFEYFSETQRNKGNFPGRFSGRQFSNSRSEMNVSTLELGDSALYLCASSLGRQGFYEQYFGPGTRLTVT.

By share, this clone ranks as large. The sample contains more than one DNA sequence encoding this CDR3. V gene TRBV19 combines with J gene TRBJ1-1, with D unclear. V lost 4 bases and J lost 1, with 10 bases in between. This CDR3 region has 14 residues. The germline V gene has CDR1 LNHDA and CDR2 SQIVND (reference sequence). CDR3: CASSTPSENTEAFF. In nucleotides, the CDR3 is TGTGCCAGTAGTACCCCTAGTGAGAACACTGAAGCTTTCTTT.

The chain employs TRBV18 and TRBJ2-7, with 7 bases fitting TRBD1. V was pared by 4 bases and J by 4 bases, with 7 bases of the junction left unmatched. Per the germline V gene, CDR1 is KGHSH and CDR2 is LQKENI. The CDR3 covers 14 residues. The CDR3 spells CASSQRDSPYEQYF. CDR3 DNA: TGTGCCAGCTCACAACGGGACAGTCCTTACGAGCAGTACTTC.

This clone has only a few counts. Other DNA sequences in the sample encode the same CDR3. The V call is TRBV9, the J call TRBJ2-7, with TRBD1 identical over 9 bases. Trimming took 6 bases from V and 4 from J; bases not matched to a gene: 11. The germline CDR1 and CDR2 sequences are SGDLS and YYNGEE. This CDR3 comprises 15 residues. CDR3 amino acids: CASIFGQGTAYEQYF. As DNA, the CDR3 is TGTGCCAGCATCTTCGGACAGGGGACGGCATACGAGCAGTACTTC.

CDR3 region: CASSSDRALSPLHF. The CDR3 DNA sequence: TGTGCCAGCAGCTCCGACAGGGCCCTCTCACCCCTCCACTTT. The J gene is TRBJ1-6, the V gene TRBV7-6, with 7 bases fitting TRBD1. V gave up 4 bases and J gave up 10 bases; unmatched junction bases: 7. The CDR3 runs to 14 residues. The germline CDR1 and CDR2 sequences are SGHVS and FNYEAQ.

This chain connects TRBV11-3 to TRBJ1-2; possible D gene TRBD1, 5 bases. V lost 4 bases and J lost 6, with 6 bases in between. CDR3 length: 11 residues. Per germline, CDR1 SGHNT and CDR2 YENEEA. The CDR3 here is CASSSRDGYTF. The DNA for the CDR3 is TGTGCCAGCAGCTCCAGGGATGGCTACACCTTC.

The chain uses TRBV10-3 and TRBJ1-1; 10 bases are shared with TRBD1. Trimming at V came to 2 bases and at J to 7 bases, leaving 7 bases not matched to a gene. Germline CDR1 ENHRY, CDR2 SYGVKD. CDR3 size: 15 residues. For the CDR3, the DNA is TGTGCCATCAGTGAGGACGACAGGGGGCTGGGTGAAGCTTTCTTT. This encodes CAISEDDRGLGEAFF.

This sequence joins TRBV13 and TRBJ2-5; 7 nucleotides align to TRBD2. The CDR3 runs to 13 residues. V dropped 4 bases and J dropped 5; count of bases not matched to a gene: 4. Germline V gene data show CDR1 as PRHDT and CDR2 as FYEKMQ (reference sequence). Here the CDR3 DNA reads TGTGCCAGCAGCTCTAACGGGGGGGAGACCCAGTACTTC. Translated: CASSSNGGETQYF.

There are a few counts of this clone. Different DNA sequences within this sample yield the same CDR3. This sequence joins TRBV9 and TRBJ2-7; D is perhaps TRBD1 (6 bases). Germline V gives CDR1 SGDLS, CDR2 YYNGEE. The CDR3 length is 15 residues. CDR3 protein: CAIFFRQGTAYEQYF. CDR3 coding DNA: TGTGCTATTTTTTTCAGGCAGGGGACGGCATACGAGCAGTACTTC. The full variable domain, with the rest looked up from reference TRBV9 and TRBJ2-7, is DSGVTQTPKHLITATGQRVTLRCSPRSGDLSVYWYQQSLDQGLQFLIQYYNGEERAKGNILERFSAQQFPDLHSELNLSSLELGDSALYFCAIFFRQGTAYEQYFGPGTRLTVT.

The rearrangement uses TRBV27 and TRBJ1-1, with 11 positions matching TRBD1. This CDR3 has 19 residues. With 4 bases clipped from V and 0 bases from J, the junction kept 13 bases outside the gene matches. Germline V gene sequence: CDR1 MNHEY, CDR2 SMNVEV (reference sequence). CDR3 nucleotides: TGTGCCAGCAGTTCAACTGCCTGGGACAGGGGGTTCATGAACACTGAAGCTTTCTTT. This codes for CASSSTAWDRGFMNTEAFF.

The V gene is TRBV21-1, the J gene TRBJ2-7; the table names TRBD1, a call not compared with the DNA. TRBV21-1 is a documented pseudogene. The CDR3 extends over 14 amino acids. This chain's CDR3 is CASSKENRDYEQYF. The CDR3 coding sequence is TGTGCCAGCAGCAAAGAGAACAGGGACTACGAGCAGTACTTC.